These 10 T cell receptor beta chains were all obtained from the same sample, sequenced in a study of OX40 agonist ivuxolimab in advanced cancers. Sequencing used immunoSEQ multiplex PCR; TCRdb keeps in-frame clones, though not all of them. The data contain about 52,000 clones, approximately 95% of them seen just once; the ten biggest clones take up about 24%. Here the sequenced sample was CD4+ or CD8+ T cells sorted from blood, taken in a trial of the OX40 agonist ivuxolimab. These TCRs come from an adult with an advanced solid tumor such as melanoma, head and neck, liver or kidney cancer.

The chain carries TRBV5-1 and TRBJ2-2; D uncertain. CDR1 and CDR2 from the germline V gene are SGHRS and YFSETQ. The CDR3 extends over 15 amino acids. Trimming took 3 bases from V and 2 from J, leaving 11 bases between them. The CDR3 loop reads CASSWEVGNTGELFF. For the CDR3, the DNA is TGCGCCAGCAGCTGGGAAGTGGGAAACACCGGGGAGCTGTTTTTT.

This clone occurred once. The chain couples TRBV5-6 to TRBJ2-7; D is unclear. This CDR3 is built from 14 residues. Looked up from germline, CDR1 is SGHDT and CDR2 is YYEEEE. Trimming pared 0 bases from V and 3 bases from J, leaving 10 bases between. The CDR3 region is CASSLVGDLYEQYF. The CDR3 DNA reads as TGTGCCAGCAGCTTGGTTGGGGATCTCTACGAGCAGTACTTC.

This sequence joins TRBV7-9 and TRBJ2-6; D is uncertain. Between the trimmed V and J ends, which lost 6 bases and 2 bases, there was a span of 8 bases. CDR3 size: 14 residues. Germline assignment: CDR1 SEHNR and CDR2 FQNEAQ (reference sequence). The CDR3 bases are TGTGCCAGCAGTCGTTTGGCTGGGGCCAACGTCCTGACTTTC. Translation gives CASSRLAGANVLTF.

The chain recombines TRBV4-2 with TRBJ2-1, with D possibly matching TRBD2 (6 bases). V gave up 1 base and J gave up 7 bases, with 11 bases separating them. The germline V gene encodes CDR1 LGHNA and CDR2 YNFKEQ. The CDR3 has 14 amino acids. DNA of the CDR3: TGTGCCAGCAGCCAAGGGGACTGGGGGAATGAGCAGTTCTTC. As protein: CASSQGDWGNEQFF.

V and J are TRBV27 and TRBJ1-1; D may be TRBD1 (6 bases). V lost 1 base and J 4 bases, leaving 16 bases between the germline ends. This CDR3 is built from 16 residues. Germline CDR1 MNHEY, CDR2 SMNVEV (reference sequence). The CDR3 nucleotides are TGTGCCAGCAGTTTATTGAAGCCAGGGGAGGGCACTGAAGCTTTCTTT. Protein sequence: CASSLLKPGEGTEAFF.

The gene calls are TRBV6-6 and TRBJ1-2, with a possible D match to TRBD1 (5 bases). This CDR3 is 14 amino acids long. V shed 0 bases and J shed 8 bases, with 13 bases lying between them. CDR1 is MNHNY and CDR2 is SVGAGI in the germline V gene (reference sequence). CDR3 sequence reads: CASSYSEGLGGYTF. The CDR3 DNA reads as TGTGCCAGCAGTTACTCGGAGGGACTGGGGGGCTACACCTTC.

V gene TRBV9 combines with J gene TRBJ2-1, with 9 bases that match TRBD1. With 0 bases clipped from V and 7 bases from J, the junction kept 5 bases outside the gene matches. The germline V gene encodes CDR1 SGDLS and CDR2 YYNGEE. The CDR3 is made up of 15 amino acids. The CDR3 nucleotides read TGTGCCAGCAGCGTAGGGGACAGGGTCGGGAATGAGCAGTTCTTC. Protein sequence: CASSVGDRVGNEQFF.

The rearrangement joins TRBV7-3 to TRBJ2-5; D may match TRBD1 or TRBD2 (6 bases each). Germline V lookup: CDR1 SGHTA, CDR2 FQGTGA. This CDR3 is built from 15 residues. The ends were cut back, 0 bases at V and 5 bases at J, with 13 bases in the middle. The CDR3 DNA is TGTGCCAGCAGCTTAACGTGGGGGGCAGATGAGACCCAGTACTTC. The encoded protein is CASSLTWGADETQYF. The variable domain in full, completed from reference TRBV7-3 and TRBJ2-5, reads GAGVSQTPSNKVTEKGKYVELRCDPISGHTALYWYRQSLGQGPEFLIYFQGTGAADDSGLPNDRFFAVRPEGSVSTLKIQRTERGDSAVYLCASSLTWGADETQYFGPGTRLLVL.

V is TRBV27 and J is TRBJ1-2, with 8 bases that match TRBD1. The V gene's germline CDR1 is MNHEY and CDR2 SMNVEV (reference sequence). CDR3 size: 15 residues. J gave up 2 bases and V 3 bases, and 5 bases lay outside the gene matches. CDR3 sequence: CASSFRDRLNYGYTF. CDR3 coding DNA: TGTGCCAGCAGTTTCCGGGACAGGTTGAACTATGGCTACACCTTC.

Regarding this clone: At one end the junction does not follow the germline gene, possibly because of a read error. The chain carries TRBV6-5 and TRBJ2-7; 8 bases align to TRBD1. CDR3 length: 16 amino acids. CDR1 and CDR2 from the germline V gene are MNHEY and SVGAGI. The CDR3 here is CASSYSRTGLSHEQYF. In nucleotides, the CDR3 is TGTGCCAGCAGTTACTCCCGGACAGGGCTCTCCCACGAGCAGTACTTC.